The subject of this entry is one T cell receptor (beta chain). These data originate in a study of shared clonotypes between healthy human individuals. Sequenced by immunoSEQ multiplex PCR; TCRdb stores in-frame clones only, minus some. The data show about 490,000 clones, over 70% seen once. Germline CDR1 and CDR2: KGHSH and LQKENI. The V end lost 3 bases, the J end lost 0 bases, and 14 bases lay between the germline ends. CDR3 length equals 16 residues. This sequence originates from a woman aged 40 to 50 in good health. Some clones in this sample may be carry-over from other donors' samples. The chain has TRBV18 and TRBJ1-2; no clear D. The sample comprised PBMCs. In DNA, the CDR3 is TGTGCCAGCTCACCTAGTATTGATCATTCTAACTATGGCTACACCTTC. Translated, it gives CASSPSIDHSNYGYTF.